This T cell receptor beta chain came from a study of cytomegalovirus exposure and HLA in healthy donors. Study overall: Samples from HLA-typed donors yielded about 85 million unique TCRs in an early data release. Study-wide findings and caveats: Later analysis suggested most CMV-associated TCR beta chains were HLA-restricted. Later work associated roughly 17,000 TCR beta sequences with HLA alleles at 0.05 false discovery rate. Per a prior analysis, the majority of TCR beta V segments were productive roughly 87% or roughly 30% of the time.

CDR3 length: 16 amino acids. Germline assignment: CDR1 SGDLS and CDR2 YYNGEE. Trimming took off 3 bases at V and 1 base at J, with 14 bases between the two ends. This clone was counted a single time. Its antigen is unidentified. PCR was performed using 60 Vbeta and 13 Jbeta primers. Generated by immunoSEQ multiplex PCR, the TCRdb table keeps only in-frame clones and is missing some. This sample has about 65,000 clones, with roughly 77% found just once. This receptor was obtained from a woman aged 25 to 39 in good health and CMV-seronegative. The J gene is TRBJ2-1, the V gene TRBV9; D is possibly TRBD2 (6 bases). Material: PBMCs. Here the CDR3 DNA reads TGTGCCAGCAGCGGCGTCTCCGGGACTTCCTACAATGAGCAGTTCTTC. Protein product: CASSGVSGTSYNEQFF.